Included here is one TCR beta chain sequence, with context. The CDR3 is made up of 13 amino acids. Germline V gene sequence: CDR1 MNHEY, CDR2 SMNVEV (reference sequence). The J segment lost 5 bases and the V segment lost 6 bases, leaving 4 bases of the junction unmatched. The record originates from a study of cytomegalovirus exposure and HLA in healthy donors. Using immunoSEQ multiplex PCR, the repertoire was profiled, and TCRdb retains in-frame clones only, with some absent. The sample lists about 240,000 clones; approximately 86% were seen once. This sequence originates from a woman in her twenties or thirties in good health and CMV-seropositive. The genes are TRBV27 and TRBJ2-7, with 10 bases identical to TRBD1. The specimen was PBMCs. The CDR3 bases are TGTGCCAGCAGAGGACAGGGGGGCAACGAGCAGTACTTC. Translating gives CASRGQGGNEQYF.